This T cell receptor (beta chain) was identified during a study of human T cells and chemical hapten exposure. Across the study: Epicutaneous patch tests delivered 0.01% DPC to the upper back, with evaluation at 6 days.

The study's library attached unique molecular identifiers to single cDNA molecules. TCRdb re-called the RACE reads through MiXCR, storing one row per CDR3 protein. The table lists 150,000 to 200,000 distinct CDR3 sequences, around 20% of them singletons, with about 7% in the top ten. Time point specified: patch test 1, 2 weeks after DPC sensitization. The sample's treatment: therapeutic diphenylcyclopropenone sensitization with weekly scalp DPC. The receptor's source is a woman aged 50 to 60 with alopecia areata. Some clones in this sample may be carry-over from other donors' samples. The material sequenced was whole blood, taken in connection with sensitization to the hapten diphenylcyclopropenone (DPC).

CDR3: CASSYDGTQYGYTF. DNA for the CDR3: TGTGCCAGCAGTTACGACGGGACTCAGTATGGCTACACCTTC. J is TRBJ1-2 and V is TRBV6-6; perhaps TRBD1 as D (5 bases). Germline loops: CDR1 MNHNY, CDR2 SVGAGI (reference sequence). Trimming removed 2 bases at V and 5 bases at J, with 12 bases between. The CDR3 is 14 amino acids.